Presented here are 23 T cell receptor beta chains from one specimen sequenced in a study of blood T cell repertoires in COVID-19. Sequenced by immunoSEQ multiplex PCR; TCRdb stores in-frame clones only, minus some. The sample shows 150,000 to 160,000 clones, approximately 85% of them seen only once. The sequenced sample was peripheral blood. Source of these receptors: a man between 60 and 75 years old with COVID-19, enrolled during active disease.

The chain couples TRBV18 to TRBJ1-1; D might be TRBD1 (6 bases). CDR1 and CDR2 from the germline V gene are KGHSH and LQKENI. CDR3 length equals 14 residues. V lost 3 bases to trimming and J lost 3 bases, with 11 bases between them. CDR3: CASSPLRTDTEAFF. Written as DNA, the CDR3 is TGTGCCAGCTCACCCCTCCGGACAGACACTGAAGCTTTCTTT.

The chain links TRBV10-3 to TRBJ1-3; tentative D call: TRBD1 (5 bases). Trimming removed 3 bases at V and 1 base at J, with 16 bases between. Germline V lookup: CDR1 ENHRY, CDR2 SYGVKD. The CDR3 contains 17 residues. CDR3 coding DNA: TGTGCCATCAGTGAAGATATCGCGGGGCTTTCTGGAAACACCATATATTTT. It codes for CAISEDIAGLSGNTIYF.

DNA for the CDR3: TGTGCCAGCAGAGGGGAAGTGAGTGAAGCTTTCTTT. Its protein is CASRGEVSEAFF. This chain links TRBV25-1 with TRBJ1-1; maybe TRBD1 (5 bases). Trimming removed 6 bases from V and 7 bases from J, with 12 bases in between. This CDR3 is built from 12 residues. The germline gives CDR1 MGHDK, CDR2 SYGVNS.

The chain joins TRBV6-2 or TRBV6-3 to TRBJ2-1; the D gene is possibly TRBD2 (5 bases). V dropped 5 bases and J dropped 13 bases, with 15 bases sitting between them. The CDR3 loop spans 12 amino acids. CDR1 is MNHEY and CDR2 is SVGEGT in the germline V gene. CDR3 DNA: TGTGCCAGCAGTACCGCCAACGAGGGACAGTTCTTC. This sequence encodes CASSTANEGQFF.

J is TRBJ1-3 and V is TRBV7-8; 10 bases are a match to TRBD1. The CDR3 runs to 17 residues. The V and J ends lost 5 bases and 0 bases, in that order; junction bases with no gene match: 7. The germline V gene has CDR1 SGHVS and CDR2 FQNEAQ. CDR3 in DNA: TGTGCCAGCAGCCCCCGACAGGGGGCCAACTCTGGAAACACCATATATTTT. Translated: CASSPRQGANSGNTIYF.

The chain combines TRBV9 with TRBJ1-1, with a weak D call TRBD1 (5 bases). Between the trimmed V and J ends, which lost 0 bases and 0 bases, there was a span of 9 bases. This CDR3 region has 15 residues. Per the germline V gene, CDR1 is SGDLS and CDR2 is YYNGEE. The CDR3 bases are TGTGCCAGCAGCGTAGGGGGCAGCCTGAACACTGAAGCTTTCTTT. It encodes CASSVGGSLNTEAFF.

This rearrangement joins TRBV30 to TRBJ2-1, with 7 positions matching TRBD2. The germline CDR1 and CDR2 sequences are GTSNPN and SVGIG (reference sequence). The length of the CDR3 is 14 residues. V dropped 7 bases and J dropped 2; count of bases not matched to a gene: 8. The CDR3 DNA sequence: TGTGCCTCTTCCGGGCGGGAGCCCTACAATGAGCAGTTCTTC. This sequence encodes CASSGREPYNEQFF.

CDR3 nucleotide sequence: TGTGCCAGCAGCTTAATGGGGGGACTGAACAATGAGCAGTTCTTC. Amino acid sequence: CASSLMGGLNNEQFF. The rearrangement joins TRBV7-3 to TRBJ2-1; possibly TRBD2 for D (6 bases). Trimming removed 1 base at V and 5 bases at J, with 12 bases between. The CDR3 length is 15 residues. The germline V gene has CDR1 SGHTA and CDR2 FQGTGA.

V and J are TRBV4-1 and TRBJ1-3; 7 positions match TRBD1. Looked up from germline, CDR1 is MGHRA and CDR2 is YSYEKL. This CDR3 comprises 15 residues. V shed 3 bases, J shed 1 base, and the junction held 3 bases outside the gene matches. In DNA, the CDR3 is TGCGCCAGCAGCCAGGGACAGCAATCTGGAAACACCATATATTTT. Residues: CASSQGQQSGNTIYF.

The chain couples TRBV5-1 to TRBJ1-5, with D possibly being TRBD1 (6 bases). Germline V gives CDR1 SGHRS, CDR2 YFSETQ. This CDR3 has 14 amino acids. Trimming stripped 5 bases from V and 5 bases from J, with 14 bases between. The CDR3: CASRFSTGDQPQHF. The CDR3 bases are TGCGCCAGCAGATTCTCGACAGGAGATCAGCCCCAGCATTTT.

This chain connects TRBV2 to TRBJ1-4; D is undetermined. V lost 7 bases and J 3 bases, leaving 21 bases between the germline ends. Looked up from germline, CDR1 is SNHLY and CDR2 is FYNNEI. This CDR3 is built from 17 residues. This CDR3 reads CASIERFMYGSNEKLFF. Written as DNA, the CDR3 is TGTGCCAGCATTGAGAGGTTTATGTACGGTTCTAATGAAAAACTGTTTTTT.

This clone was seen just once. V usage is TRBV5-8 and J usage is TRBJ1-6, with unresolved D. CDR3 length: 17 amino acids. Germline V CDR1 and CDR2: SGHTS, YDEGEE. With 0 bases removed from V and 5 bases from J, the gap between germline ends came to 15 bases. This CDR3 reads CASSLGPKHLDNSPLHF. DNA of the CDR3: TGTGCCAGCAGCTTGGGGCCAAAACACCTAGATAATTCACCCCTCCACTTT. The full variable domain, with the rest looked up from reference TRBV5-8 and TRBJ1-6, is EAGVTQSPTHLIKTRGQQATLRCSPISGHTSVYWYQQALGLGLQFLLWYDEGEERNRGNFPPRFSGRQFPNYSSELNVNALELEDSALYLCASSLGPKHLDNSPLHFGNGTRLTVT.

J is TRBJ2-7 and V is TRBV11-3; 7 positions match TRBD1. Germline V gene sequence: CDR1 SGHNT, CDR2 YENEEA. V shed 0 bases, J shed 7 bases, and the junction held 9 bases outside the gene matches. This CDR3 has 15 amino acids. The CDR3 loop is CASSLDGRQGGEQYF. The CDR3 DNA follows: TGTGCCAGCAGCTTAGATGGTCGACAGGGCGGGGAGCAGTACTTC.

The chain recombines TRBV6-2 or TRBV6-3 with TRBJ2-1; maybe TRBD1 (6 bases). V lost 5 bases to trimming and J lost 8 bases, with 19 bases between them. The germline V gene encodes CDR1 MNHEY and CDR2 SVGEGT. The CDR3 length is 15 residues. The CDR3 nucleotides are TGTGCCAGCAGTCCCCTGGGGGCTAGAAACGATGAGCAGTTCTTC. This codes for CASSPLGARNDEQFF.

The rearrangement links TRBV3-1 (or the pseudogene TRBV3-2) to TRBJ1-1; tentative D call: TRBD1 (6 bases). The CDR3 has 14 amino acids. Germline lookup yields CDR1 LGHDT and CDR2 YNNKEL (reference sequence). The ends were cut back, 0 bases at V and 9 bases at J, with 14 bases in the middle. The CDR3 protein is CASSQEVGGQKAFF. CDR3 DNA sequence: TGTGCCAGCAGCCAAGAGGTGGGGGGGCAGAAAGCTTTCTTT.

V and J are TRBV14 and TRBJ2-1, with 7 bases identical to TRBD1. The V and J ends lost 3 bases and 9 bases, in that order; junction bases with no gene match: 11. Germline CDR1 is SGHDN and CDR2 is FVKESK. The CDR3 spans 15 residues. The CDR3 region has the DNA TGTGCCAGCAGCCAGAGAAACGACAGGGTCGGTGAGCAGTTCTTC. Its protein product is CASSQRNDRVGEQFF.

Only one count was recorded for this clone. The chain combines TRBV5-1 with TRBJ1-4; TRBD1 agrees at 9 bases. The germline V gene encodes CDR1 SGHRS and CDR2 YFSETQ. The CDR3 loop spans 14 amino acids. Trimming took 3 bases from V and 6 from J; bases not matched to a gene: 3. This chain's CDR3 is CASSSGQGYEKLFF. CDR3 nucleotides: TGCGCCAGCAGCTCGGGACAGGGTTATGAAAAACTGTTTTTT.

CDR3 protein: CASSSQGYYGYTF. CDR3 nucleotides: TGTGCCAGCAGTTCACAGGGATATTATGGCTACACCTTC. This chain links TRBV2 with TRBJ1-2; TRBD1 might be the D (6 bases). Germline loops: CDR1 SNHLY, CDR2 FYNNEI. V lost 5 bases, J lost 5 bases, and 12 bases lay in between. This CDR3 contains 13 residues.

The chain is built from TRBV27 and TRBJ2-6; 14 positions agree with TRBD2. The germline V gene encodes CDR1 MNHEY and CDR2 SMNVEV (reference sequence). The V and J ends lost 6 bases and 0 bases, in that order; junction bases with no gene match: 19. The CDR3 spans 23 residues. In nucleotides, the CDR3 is TGTGCCAGCAGAACCTCAATTGGGACTAGCGGGGGTTTCCTTCGCTCTGGGGCCAACGTCCTGACTTTC. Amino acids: CASRTSIGTSGGFLRSGANVLTF.

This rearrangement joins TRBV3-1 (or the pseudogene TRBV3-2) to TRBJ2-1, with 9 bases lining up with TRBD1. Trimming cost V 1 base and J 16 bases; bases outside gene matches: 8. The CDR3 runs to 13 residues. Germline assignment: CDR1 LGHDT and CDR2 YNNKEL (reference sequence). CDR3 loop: CASSQGLGQGIFF. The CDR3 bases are TGTGCCAGCAGCCAAGGTTTGGGACAGGGTATCTTCTTC.

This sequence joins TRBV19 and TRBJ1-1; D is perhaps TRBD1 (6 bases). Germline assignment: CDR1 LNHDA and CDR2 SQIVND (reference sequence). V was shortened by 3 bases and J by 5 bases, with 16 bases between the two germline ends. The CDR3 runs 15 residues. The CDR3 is CASSMGSTGRTEAFF. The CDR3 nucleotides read TGTGCCAGTAGTATGGGGTCGACAGGACGAACTGAAGCTTTCTTT.

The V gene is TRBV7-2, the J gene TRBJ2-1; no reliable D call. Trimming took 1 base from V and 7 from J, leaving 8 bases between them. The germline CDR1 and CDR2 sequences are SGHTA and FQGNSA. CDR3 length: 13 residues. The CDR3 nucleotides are TGTGCCAGCAGCTTAGGCCAGGCAAATGAGCAGTTCTTC. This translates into CASSLGQANEQFF. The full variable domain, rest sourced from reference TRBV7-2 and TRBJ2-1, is GAGVSQSPSNKVTEKGKDVELRCDPISGHTALYWYRQSLGQGLEFLIYFQGNSAPDKSGLPSDRFSAERTGGSVSTLTIQRTQQEDSAVYLCASSLGQANEQFFGPGTRLTVL.

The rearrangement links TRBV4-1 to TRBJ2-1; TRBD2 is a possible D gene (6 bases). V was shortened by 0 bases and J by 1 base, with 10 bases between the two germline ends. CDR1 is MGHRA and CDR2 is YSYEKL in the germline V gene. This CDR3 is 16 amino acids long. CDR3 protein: CASSQEGAGSYNEQFF. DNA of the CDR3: TGCGCCAGCAGCCAAGAGGGCGCGGGGTCCTACAATGAGCAGTTCTTC.